This T cell receptor beta chain was captured by sequencing in a study of CD8 T cells in ankylosing spondylitis. Study-level findings and limits: There was reportedly significant enrichment of clones that were disease-linked in matched ankylosing spondylitis synovial fluid.

Notes on this clonotype: The target antigen is unknown.

This CDR3 comprises 16 residues. Trimming pared 2 bases from V and 2 bases from J, leaving 12 bases between. Per the germline V gene, CDR1 is SEHNR and CDR2 is FQNEAQ (reference sequence). In TCRdb, the 5' RACE reads were re-called with MiXCR into one record per CDR3 protein. The table includes 150,000 to 200,000 distinct CDR3 sequences, roughly 12% detected once. The chain uses TRBV7-9 and TRBJ2-2; TRBD2 is a possible D gene (6 bases). Sequenced input: blood, either unsorted or a sorted T cell fraction (not recorded which). The receptor comes from a male donor with ankylosing spondylitis or in good health (not recorded which). The CDR3 region has the DNA TGTGCCAGCAGCTTACTCCCGGGGGAAAACACCGGGGAGCTGTTTTTT. Translation: CASSLLPGENTGELFF.